Listed below are T cell receptor beta chains from one sample, sequenced in a study of blood T cells in healthy people across ages. TCRdb re-analysed the 5' RACE reads in MiXCR, keeping a single row per CDR3 protein. The table has 1.6 million or so distinct CDR3 sequences, almost 35% seen once. Sequenced input: blood. These TCRs come from a woman in her twenties or thirties in good health. Both conserved end residues are part of each CDR3. D genes are given only for firm matches. Only part of the rows carry a size: once, few, many, or a class if the clone is expanded.

NA	TRBV9	TRBJ2-1	TRBD2	TGTGCCAGCAGCGGGGGCCCCCGGGAGGGCCGTCATAATGAGCAGTTCTTC	CASSGGPREGRHNEQFF
few	TRBV7-9	TRBJ2-2	TRBD2	TGTGCCAGCAGCTCATTAACGCTAGCGGGGGCCAGATACGGGGAGCTGTTTTTT	CASSSLTLAGARYGELFF
few	TRBV9	TRBJ2-4	NA	NA	CASSVGGGNYKQYF
NA	TRBV29-1	TRBJ1-2	TRBD1	TGCAGCGTCGATGACAGGGGATCAGCGATCTCCTATGGCTACACCTTC	CSVDDRGSAISYGYTF
NA	TRBV20-1	TRBJ1-2	NA	TGCAGTGTTCGGACCGCAGACAACTATGGCTACACCTTC	CSVRTADNYGYTF
few	TRBV7-8	TRBJ2-1	TRBD2	TGTGCCAGCATCCGGGACGTAGCGGGAGAATACAATGAGCAGTTCTTC	CASIRDVAGEYNEQFF
NA	TRBV5-8	TRBJ1-6	TRBD1	TGTGCCAGCAGCCCCGGGACAGGGCGAACAAGATTCTCCCTCCACTTT	CASSPGTGRTRFSLHF
many	TRBV4-2	TRBJ1-1	TRBD1	TGTGCCAGCAGCCAGACAGGGGACACTGAAGCTTTCTTT	CASSQTGDTEAFF
NA	TRBV5-1	TRBJ2-6	TRBD2	TGCGCCAGTTCGTCCAGCGGGAGGGCCGATGGGGCCAACGTCCTGACTTTC	CASSSSGRADGANVLTF
NA	TRBV7-2	TRBJ2-7	NA	TGTGCCAGCAGCTTTAGCAGGGCGAAGACCTACGAGCAGTACTTC	CASSFSRAKTYEQYF
NA	TRBV4-1	TRBJ1-5	NA	TGCGCCAGCAGCCAAGATGCGCAGGGGCATCAGCCCCAGCATTTT	CASSQDAQGHQPQHF
few	TRBV7-6	TRBJ2-1	NA	TGTGCCAGCAGCTCCTACGGTTACAATGAGCAGTTCTTC	CASSSYGYNEQFF
NA	TRBV4-1	TRBJ1-1	TRBD1	TGCGCCAGCAGCCAAGGGACAGGGCGTTACACTGAAGCTTTCTTT	CASSQGTGRYTEAFF
NA	TRBV6-1	TRBJ1-5	TRBD1	TGTGCCAGCAGTGACGGACAGGGATGGGATCAGCCCCAGCATTTT	CASSDGQGWDQPQHF
few	TRBV6-1	TRBJ2-1	NA	TGTGCCAGCAGGGTGTACTCCTACAATGAGCAGTTCTTC	CASRVYSYNEQFF
few	TRBV7-6	TRBJ2-7	NA	TGTGCCAGCGGGACCCCACCGGTGATCTACGAGCAGTACTTC	CASGTPPVIYEQYF
few	TRBV7-6	TRBJ1-2	NA	TGTGCCAGCAGCTCCTCAAGTGTGACACTTAACTATGGCTACACCTTC	CASSSSSVTLNYGYTF
NA	TRBV29-1	TRBJ2-1	NA	TGCAGCGTTGAGCCTTCTAAGGGGTGGCCGTTCTTC	CSVEPSKGWPFF
many	TRBV7-2	TRBJ2-3	TRBD2	TGTGCCAGCAGCCCTAGGACTAGCGCTTTCACAGATACGCAGTATTTT	CASSPRTSAFTDTQYF
many	TRBV27	TRBJ2-3	TRBD1	TGTGCCAGCAGGGGGACAGTACGCACAGATACGCAGTATTTT	CASRGTVRTDTQYF
NA	TRBV7-2	TRBJ2-1	NA	TGTGCCAGCAGCCCCCTCCCTCGCGGCAATGAGCAGTTCTTC	CASSPLPRGNEQFF
NA	TRBV27	TRBJ2-3	NA	TGTGCCAGCAGGCGTTCCGGGTCCCCCACAGATACGCAGTATTTT	CASRRSGSPTDTQYF
NA	TRBV27	TRBJ2-7	NA	TGTGAAGAGGAGAGGGTCTGGCCAATCCGACGCGAGCAGTACTTC	CEEERVWPIRREQYF
NA	TRBV20-1	TRBJ2-7	TRBD1	TGCAGTGCTCCCGGGACAGGGCACGCTACGGAGCAGTACTTC	CSAPGTGHATEQYF
few	TRBV4-1	TRBJ2-5	TRBD2	TGCGCCAGCAGCCAAGTTCTAGCGGGGACAGTAGGTGATGGGACCCAGTACTTC	CASSQVLAGTVGDGTQYF
few	TRBV15	TRBJ2-7	NA	TGTGCCACCAGCAGGGCTGCCTCCTACGAGCAGTACTTC	CATSRAASYEQYF
many	TRBV29-1	TRBJ2-7	TRBD2	TGCAGCGTTGAACTAGCGGGTTCTTACTACGAGCAGTACTTC	CSVELAGSYYEQYF
NA	TRBV7-2	TRBJ1-5	NA	TGTGCCAGCAGCTTAGGTCCTGGGCCCGGTCAGCCCCAGCATTTT	CASSLGPGPGQPQHF
NA	TRBV27	TRBJ2-7	NA	TGTGCCAGCAGTTTAGGGTCTAGTCCTCTCTACGAGCAGTACTTC	CASSLGSSPLYEQYF
few	TRBV10-1	TRBJ2-5	TRBD2	TGCGCCAGCAGTACTGGGTCTAGCGGGGGAGGAGTGCAGTACTTC	CASSTGSSGGGVQYF
NA	TRBV9	TRBJ2-1	NA	TGTGCCAGCACCTGGGGGGCAGGGGCGGATGAGCAGTTCTTC	CASTWGAGADEQFF
NA	TRBV28	TRBJ2-5	NA	TGTGCCAGCAGCTTCGTAAGCAATCAAGAGACCCAGTACTTC	CASSFVSNQETQYF
few	TRBV6-1	TRBJ1-2	NA	TGTGCCAGCAGTGGAGAACAGGGACCCATCTATGGCTACACCTTC	CASSGEQGPIYGYTF
NA	TRBV6-5	TRBJ2-7	NA	TGTGCCGGCAGTTACTCGCGTTACGTCAGGGGAGCCTACGAGCAGTACTTC	CAGSYSRYVRGAYEQYF
many	TRBV6-6	TRBJ2-7	TRBD2	TGTGCCAGCAGGAGCGGGGGCTCCTACGAGCAGTACTTC	CASRSGGSYEQYF
few	TRBV4-2	TRBJ2-3	NA	TGTGCCAGCAGCCAAGGAGACGGGGCCGGCACAGATACGCAGTATTTT	CASSQGDGAGTDTQYF
NA	TRBV5-1	TRBJ2-7	NA	TGCGCCAGCAGCTTGGCCGGGACCGCGGTCTACCAGCAGTACTTC	CASSLAGTAVYQQYF
few	TRBV4-2	TRBJ2-1	NA	TGTGCCAGCAGCCAAGACTTCCCGGACCGGGTAGGTGAGCAGTTCTTC	CASSQDFPDRVGEQFF
many	TRBV29-1	TRBJ2-3	NA	TGCAGCGTTGTGCAAGGAAGCACAGATACGCAGTATTTT	CSVVQGSTDTQYF
NA	TRBV5-4	TRBJ2-3	NA	TGTGCCAGCAGTCCGGGACTCCTGAACAGAGATACGCAGTATTTT	CASSPGLLNRDTQYF
few	TRBV4-2	TRBJ2-1	NA	TGTGCCAGCAGCCATGACCTTTCGGGGGCTCGCAATGAGCAGTTCTTC	CASSHDLSGARNEQFF
NA	TRBV10-3	TRBJ2-3	TRBD2	TGTGCCATCAGTGTCAGGGCGGGAGACACAGATACGCAGTATTTT	CAISVRAGDTDTQYF
NA	TRBV20-1	TRBJ2-7	TRBD2	TGCAGTGCTAGAGTAGCGGGGGAGCAGTACTTC	CSARVAGEQYF
few	TRBV20-1	TRBJ2-3	NA	TGCAGTGCTAGAGCTCTCGGGACAGATACGCAGTATTTT	CSARALGTDTQYF
NA	TRBV20-1	TRBJ2-1	TRBD2	TGCAGTGCTAGCCGGACTAGGAACGCTGAGCAGTTCTTC	CSASRTRNAEQFF
NA	TRBV7-3	TRBJ1-1	TRBD1	TGTGCCAGCAGCTTTGACAGGGCGTCTGAAGCTTTCTTT	CASSFDRASEAFF
NA	TRBV2	TRBJ1-2	TRBD1	TGTGCCAGCAGTGAAGGGACAGGGTCCCCTTTCTATGGCTACACCTTC	CASSEGTGSPFYGYTF
NA	TRBV7-9	TRBJ1-5	NA	TGTGCCAGCAGCTTAGGACAGGAGCGCAATCAGCCCCAGCATTTT	CASSLGQERNQPQHF
NA	TRBV20-1	TRBJ2-1	NA	TGCAGTGCTAGAGATTTTCGAGCGGGCAATGAGCAGTTCTTC	CSARDFRAGNEQFF
NA	TRBV4-1	TRBJ1-1	NA	TGCGCCAGCAGCCAGTTGGCTCTTTGGCGGACACCGAGGGACACTGAAGCTTTCTTT	CASSQLALWRTPRDTEAFF
few	TRBV29-1	TRBJ1-1	NA	TGCAGCGTTGTAAAGGCGGCCATGAACACTGAAGCTTTCTTT	CSVVKAAMNTEAFF